This TCR beta chain stems from a study of blood T cells in healthy people across ages. Only a few counts were recorded for this clonotype. One end of the junction fails to match germline, which may point to a read error. Together with a sample-barcoded 5' primer, a J-beta primer mix was included in a second PCR lasting about 7 to 11 cycles. From the 5' RACE reads, TCRdb called clonotypes with MiXCR, one entry per CDR3 protein. This table holds about 730,000 distinct CDR3 sequences, approximately 43% found once. This TCR was recovered from a woman in her fifties or sixties in good health. The sequencing input was blood.

DNA of the CDR3: TGTGCCAGCAGCTTCTCTGGGGCCAACGTCCCGACTTTC. This translates into CASSFSGANVPTF. The rearrangement joins TRBV7-2 to TRBJ2-6, with D possibly being TRBD1 (5 bases). This CDR3 has 13 residues. From germline, CDR1 is SGHTA and CDR2 FQGNSA.